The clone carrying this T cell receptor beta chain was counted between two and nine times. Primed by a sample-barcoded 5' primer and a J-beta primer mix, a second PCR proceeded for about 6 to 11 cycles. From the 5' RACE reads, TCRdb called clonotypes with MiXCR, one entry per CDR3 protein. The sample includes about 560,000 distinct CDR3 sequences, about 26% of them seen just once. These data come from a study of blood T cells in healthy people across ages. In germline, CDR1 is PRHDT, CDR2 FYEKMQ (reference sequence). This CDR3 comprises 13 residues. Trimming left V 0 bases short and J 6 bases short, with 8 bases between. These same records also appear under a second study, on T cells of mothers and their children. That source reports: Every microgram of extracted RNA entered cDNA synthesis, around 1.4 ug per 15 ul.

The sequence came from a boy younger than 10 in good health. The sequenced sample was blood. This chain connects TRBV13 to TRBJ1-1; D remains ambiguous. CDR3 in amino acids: CASSLGSGPEAFF. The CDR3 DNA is TGTGCCAGCAGCTTAGGGAGCGGGCCTGAAGCTTTCTTT.